This entry describes one T cell receptor beta chain. No antigen is known for it. This sample was taken from a study of T cell repertoires in cytomegalovirus infection. On the study more broadly: It was the public TCR beta signatures that indicated both CMV infection and matching HLA type.

TCRdb ran MiXCR on the reads and lists one entry per CDR3 protein. The sample carries 380,000 or so distinct CDR3 sequences, around a third recorded once. V lost 5 bases and J lost 5, with 9 bases in between. Looked up from germline, CDR1 is SGHTA and CDR2 is FQGNSA. There are 12 residues in the CDR3. This sample comprised cultured PBMCs, obtained from culture after CMV antigen stimulation. This sequence joins TRBV7-2 and TRBJ2-5, with no clear D. This clonotype was obtained from a human donor in good health (CMV status not recorded). Some clones in this sample may be carry-over from other donors' samples. Here the CDR3 reads CASSRWTETQYF. In nucleotides, the CDR3 is TGTGCCAGCAGCCGTTGGACGGAGACCCAGTACTTC.